This TCR beta chain is drawn from a study of Tregs in tolerant kidney transplant recipients. Study-wide findings and caveats: Biological reproducibility was not directly addressed in this study.

About this clone: Its antigen is unknown. The read terminates 3 residues ahead of where the CDR3 ends, so the germline J gene completes it.

The data were produced by immunoSEQ multiplex PCR, yet TCRdb's version contains in-frame clones alone and is incomplete. The table lists roughly 32,000 clones. Trimming removed 3 bases at V and 2 bases at J, with 11 bases between. Germline loops: CDR1 SGHAT, CDR2 FQNNGV. This CDR3 has 14 residues. This chain uses TRBV11-2 with TRBJ2-7, with D uncertain. The sample consisted of CD8+ T cells from blood, taken before the transplant. The receptor's source is a human donor who received a combined kidney and bone marrow transplant. The CDR3 reads CASSLGMMTYEQYF. The CDR3 bases that were read are TGTGCCAGCAGCTTGGGCATGATGACCTACGAG.